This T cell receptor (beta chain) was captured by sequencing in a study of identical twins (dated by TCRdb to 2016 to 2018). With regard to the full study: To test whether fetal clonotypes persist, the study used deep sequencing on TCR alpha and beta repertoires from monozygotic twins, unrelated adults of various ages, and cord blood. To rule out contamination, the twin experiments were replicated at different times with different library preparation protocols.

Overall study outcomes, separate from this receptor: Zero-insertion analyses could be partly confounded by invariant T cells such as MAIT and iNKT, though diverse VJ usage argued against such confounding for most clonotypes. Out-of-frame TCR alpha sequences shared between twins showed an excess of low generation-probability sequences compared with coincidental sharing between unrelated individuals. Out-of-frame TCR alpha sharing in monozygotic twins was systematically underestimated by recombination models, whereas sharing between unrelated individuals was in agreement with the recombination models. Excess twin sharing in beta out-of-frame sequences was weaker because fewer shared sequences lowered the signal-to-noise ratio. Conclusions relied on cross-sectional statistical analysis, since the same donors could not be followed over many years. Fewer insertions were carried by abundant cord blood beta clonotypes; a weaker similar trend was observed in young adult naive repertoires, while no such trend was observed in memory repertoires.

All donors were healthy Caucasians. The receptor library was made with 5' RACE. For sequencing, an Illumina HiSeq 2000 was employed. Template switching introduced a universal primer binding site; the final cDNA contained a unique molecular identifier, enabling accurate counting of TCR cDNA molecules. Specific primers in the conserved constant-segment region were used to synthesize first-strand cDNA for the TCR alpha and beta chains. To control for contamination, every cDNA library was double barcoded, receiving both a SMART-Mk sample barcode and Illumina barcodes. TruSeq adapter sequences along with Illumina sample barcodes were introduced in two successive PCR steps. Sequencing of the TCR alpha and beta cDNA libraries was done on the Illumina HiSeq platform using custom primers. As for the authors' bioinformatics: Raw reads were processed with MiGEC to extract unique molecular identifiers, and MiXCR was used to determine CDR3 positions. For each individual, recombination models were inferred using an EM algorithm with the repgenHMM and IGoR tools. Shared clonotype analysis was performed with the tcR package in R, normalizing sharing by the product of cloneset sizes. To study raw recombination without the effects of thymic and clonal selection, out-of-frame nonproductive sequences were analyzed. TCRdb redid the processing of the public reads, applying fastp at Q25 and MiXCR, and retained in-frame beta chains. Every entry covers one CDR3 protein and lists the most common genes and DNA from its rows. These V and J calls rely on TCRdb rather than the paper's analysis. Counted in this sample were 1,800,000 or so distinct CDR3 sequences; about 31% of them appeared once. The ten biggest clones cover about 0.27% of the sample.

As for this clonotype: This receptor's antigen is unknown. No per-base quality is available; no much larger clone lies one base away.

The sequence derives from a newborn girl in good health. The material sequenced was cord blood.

The nucleotide sequence reads as follows: TGTGCCATCAGTCCGACTAGCACTGAGCAGTACTTC. This sequence encodes CAISPTSTEQYF. Recombination linked TRBV10-3 to TRBJ2-7; 7 middle bases align to TRBD2. The CDR1 and CDR2 encoded by the germline V gene are ENHRY and SYGVKD. From the cysteine up to the phenylalanine, the CDR3 has a length of 12 residues. Only CDR3 DNA remains: 36 bases, in frame from the first base. V trim: 5 bases; J trim: 7 bases; unmatched bases: 5.